Following are 7 T cell receptor beta chains from one sample sequenced in a study of CD8 T cells in Susac syndrome. Random hexamers were used to reverse transcribe roughly 0.5 to 1 ug of RNA. TCRdb re-called the immunoSEQ multiplex PCR reads with MiXCR, one entry per CDR3 protein. The table lists roughly 140,000 distinct CDR3 sequences, approximately 96% of them singletons. The sample taken for sequencing was CD8+ T cells from PBMCs. All receptors come from a human donor with multiple sclerosis.

This rearrangement joins TRBV3-1 to TRBJ1-3, with D perhaps matching TRBD1 (5 bases). The V end was cut by 3 bases, the J end by 3 bases, with 12 bases between. The CDR3 loop spans 15 amino acids. Germline values: CDR1 LGHDT, CDR2 YNNKEL (reference sequence). The CDR3: CASSHRDSIGNTIYF. The CDR3 DNA reads as TGTGCCAGCAGCCATCGCGACAGCATTGGAAACACCATATATTTT.

The genes are TRBV4-1 and TRBJ2-2, with 7 positions matching TRBD1. Germline trimming cut 4 bases from V and 6 bases from J; bases unmatched to any gene: 14. The germline gives CDR1 MGHRA, CDR2 YSYEKL. This CDR3 is built from 17 residues. CDR3 sequence reads: CASSPRDSLKGPGELFF. CDR3 sequence (DNA): TGCGCCAGCAGCCCCAGGGACAGCCTCAAGGGTCCCGGGGAGCTGTTTTTT.

The chain joins TRBV20-1 to TRBJ2-3; no firm D call. Looked up from germline, CDR1 is DFQATT and CDR2 is SNEGSKA (reference sequence). The CDR3 is 16 amino acids. V was clipped by 5 bases and J by 0 bases, with 18 bases between them. The CDR3 DNA reads as TGCAGTGCTCCCAAGGAATTTACTTCTAGCACAGATACGCAGTATTTT. It is translated as CSAPKEFTSSTDTQYF.

V usage is TRBV7-2 and J usage is TRBJ2-5, with TRBD1 matching 7 bases. Looked up from germline, CDR1 is SGHTA and CDR2 is FQGNSA. J was trimmed by 4 bases and V by 5 bases; bases with no gene match: 13. This CDR3 has 16 amino acids. CDR3 DNA: TGTGCCAGCAGCGTGAACAGGGGTCTTGTGGGAGAGACCCAGTACTTC. Its protein product is CASSVNRGLVGETQYF. Complete variable domain (other parts from reference TRBV7-2 and TRBJ2-5): GAGVSQSPSNKVTEKGKDVELRCDPISGHTALYWYRQSLGQGLEFLIYFQGNSAPDKSGLPSDRFSAERTGGSVSTLTIQRTQQEDSAVYLCASSVNRGLVGETQYFGPGTRLLVL.

V and J are TRBV7-9 and TRBJ1-6, with 8 bases lining up with TRBD1. CDR1 is SEHNR and CDR2 is FQNEAQ in the germline V gene (reference sequence). The CDR3 totals 15 residues. After removal of 6 bases from V and 7 bases from J, the junction contained 8 bases not matched to a gene. This CDR3 is CASSRGTGRNSPLHF. The CDR3 nucleotides read TGTGCCAGCAGTCGAGGGACAGGAAGGAATTCACCCCTCCACTTT.

V usage is TRBV6-6 and J usage is TRBJ2-5, with D perhaps matching TRBD1 or TRBD2 (5 bases each). The length of the CDR3 is 15 residues. Trimming removed 5 bases at V and 1 base at J, with 14 bases between. Per the germline V gene, CDR1 is MNHNY and CDR2 is SVGAGI (reference sequence). The CDR3 DNA follows: TGTGCCAGCAGTCAAGGACCTGGGGGCCAAGAGACCCAGTACTTC. This sequence encodes CASSQGPGGQETQYF.

The DNA for the CDR3 is TGCAGTGCTAGACCCCGATGGTTGAACACCGGGGAGCTGTTTTTT. Translated: CSARPRWLNTGELFF. The rearrangement links TRBV20-1 to TRBJ2-2; D unclear. This CDR3 region has 15 residues. Per the germline V gene, CDR1 is DFQATT and CDR2 is SNEGSKA (reference sequence). The germline V and J ends were trimmed by 2 bases and 1 base, with 11 bases remaining between them.